This T cell receptor beta chain appears in the sequencing data of a study of cytomegalovirus exposure and HLA in healthy donors. Regarding the study as a whole: An apparent linkage of common viral pathogens to several of the most significant clusters emerged in a later analysis. The study designated 150 or so TCR beta chains cytomegalovirus-associated. Information on immune exposure was restricted to one variable (CMV serostatus).

Notes on this clone: Antigen unknown.

The PCR had 60 Vbeta and 13 Jbeta primers. Method: immunoSEQ multiplex PCR; TCRdb's copy keeps in-frame clones and lacks some. The table lists about 100,000 clones, around 80% of them singletons. This CDR3 is built from 16 residues. CDR1 is ENHRY, CDR2 SYGVKD, per germline. V lost 5 bases, J lost 2 bases, and 7 bases stayed unmatched. Specimen: PBMCs. This TCR derives from a male donor in good health and CMV-seropositive. The chain combines TRBV10-3 with TRBJ2-7; TRBD2 agrees at 12 bases. This CDR3 is CAISPGLAGRAYEQYF. CDR3 coding DNA: TGTGCCATCAGTCCTGGACTAGCGGGGAGAGCCTACGAGCAGTACTTC.